The source of this T cell receptor (beta chain) is a study of T-cell memory formation after mild COVID-19. It was 5'RACE with constant-segment primers that produced the TCR alpha and TCR beta cDNA libraries, which carried sample barcodes and UMIs. TCRdb re-called the 5' RACE reads through MiXCR, storing one row per CDR3 protein. The sample holds 350,000 to 450,000 distinct CDR3 sequences, roughly 24% seen once. Study outcomes and limitations: Cross-reactive memory apparently joined, as some responding clones appeared in pre-infection memory.

Germline CDR1 and CDR2: KGHDR and SFDVKD. V lost 6 bases and J 1 base, leaving 12 bases between the germline ends. The CDR3 extends over 15 amino acids. With regard to this clonotype: Its antigen is unidentified.

This receptor was taken from an adult woman who had mild COVID-19 (a few samples of this study predate the infection). Cell type and time point are not known. The V call is TRBV24-1, the J call TRBJ1-5; D possibly corresponds to TRBD1 (5 bases). Sequencing was carried out using PBMCs or a T cell subset sorted from them (not recorded which). CDR3 in DNA: TGTGCCACCAGTCCCCAGGGCCCAAGCAATCAGCCCCAGCATTTT. Its translation is CATSPQGPSNQPQHF.